This T cell receptor (beta chain) was captured in a study of blood T cell repertoires in COVID-19 (dated by TCRdb to 2020 to 2022). With regard to the full study: The collaborator samples originated in the United States, Italy and Spain and spanned the acute and convalescent phases of COVID-19. The prospective study material was composed of cDNA or gDNA derived from T cells, B-cell-depleted T cells, or PBMCs. The dataset comprised deeply sampled blood TCRbeta repertoires from subjects exposed to, actively infected with, or recovered from COVID-19. The repertoires were released in a freely available public database meant as a resource for research on the immune response to SARS-CoV-2. Samples came from the ongoing ImmuneRACE study (first 160 participants) plus 1,254 subjects from 6 global collaborators. Nearly every sample came with metadata listing a de-identified subject ID, COVID-19 status, age in years and sex. HLA class I and class II types, where available, came from metadata supplied by the sample provider rather than from assay-based typing.

The collaborating institutions used their own protocols to collect whole blood in K2EDTA tubes. For TCRbeta analysis, collaborators shipped samples in one of three forms: frozen whole blood, isolated PBMCs, or DNA extracted from either of those sample types. The sample holds many counts of this clone. Its cognate antigen has yet to be identified. Base-call qualities are not available, and no considerably larger clone is one nucleotide away. General conclusions and limits of the study: Clinical and demographic metadata were provided uncurated, with the amount varying by source and participant.

TCRbeta CDR3 regions were amplified from genomic DNA using the immunoSEQ Assay, a bias-controlled multiplex PCR. The authors processed their data as follows. The number of nucleated cells in each sample was estimated by amplification of reference gene primers within the assay. To quantify the absolute abundance of each unique TCRbeta CDR3 rearrangement, sequence reads were collapsed and filtered. For each sample, productive Simpson clonality was calculated as the square root of Simpson's diversity index over productive rearrangements. Not all clones reach the TCRdb copy of this immuneACCESS table, which keeps in-frame sequences only. Checked studies attribute under half of the gap to unresolved V genes and leave the rest unexplained. V and J calls and clone size come straight from that table; D and trimming were deduced from the DNA. This sample comprises about 130,000 clones, about 70% of them detected only once. The top ten clones comprise under 2.5% of the sample.

Sequencing was carried out using peripheral blood. This clonotype was sampled from a woman in her sixties or seventies with acute or convalescent COVID-19.

The CDR3 region: CASSRQGARTNEKLFF. At the DNA level, the sequence is TGTGCCAGCAGCAGACAGGGGGCGCGAACTAATGAAAAACTGTTTTTT. The chain is encoded by TRBV2 joined to TRBJ1-4, with TRBD1 matching 10 junction bases. V has 6 bases trimmed and J has 1 base trimmed; junction bases matching no gene number 5. The CDR3 holds 16 amino acids from the cysteine to the phenylalanine. The only DNA kept is the CDR3, 48 bases in frame from the first base. Taken from the germline V gene, the CDR1 and CDR2 loops are SNHLY and FYNNEI.